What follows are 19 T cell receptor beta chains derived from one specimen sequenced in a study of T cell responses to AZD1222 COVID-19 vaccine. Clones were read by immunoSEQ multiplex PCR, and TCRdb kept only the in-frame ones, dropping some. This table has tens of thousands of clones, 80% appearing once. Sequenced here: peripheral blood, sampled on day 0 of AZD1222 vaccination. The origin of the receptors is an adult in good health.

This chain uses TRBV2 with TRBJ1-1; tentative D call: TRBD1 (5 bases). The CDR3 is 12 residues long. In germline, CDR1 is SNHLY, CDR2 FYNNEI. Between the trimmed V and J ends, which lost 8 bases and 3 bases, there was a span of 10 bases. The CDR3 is CASDLGDTEAFF. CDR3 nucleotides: TGTGCCAGCGACCTGGGGGACACTGAAGCTTTCTTT.

In DNA form, the CDR3 reads TGTGCCAGCAGCGGTATGTGGGCGGGGGGGCCTCGCACAGATACGCAGTATTTT. Residues: CASSGMWAGGPRTDTQYF. The rearrangement uses TRBV9 and TRBJ2-3; TRBD2 matches 9 bases. With V trimmed by 3 bases and J by 1 base, 12 bases remained unmatched. This CDR3 has 18 amino acids. CDR1 and CDR2 from the germline V gene are SGDLS and YYNGEE. The entire variable domain, with the rest obtained from reference TRBV9 and TRBJ2-3, is as follows: DSGVTQTPKHLITATGQRVTLRCSPRSGDLSVYWYQQSLDQGLQFLIQYYNGEERAKGNILERFSAQQFPDLHSELNLSSLELGDSALYFCASSGMWAGGPRTDTQYFGPGTRLTVL.

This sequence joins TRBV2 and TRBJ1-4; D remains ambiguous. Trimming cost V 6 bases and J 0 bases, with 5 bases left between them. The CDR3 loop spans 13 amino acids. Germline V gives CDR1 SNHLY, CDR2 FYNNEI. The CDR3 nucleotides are TGTGCCAGCAGGTTTGCAACTAATGAAAAACTGTTTTTT. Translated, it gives CASRFATNEKLFF.

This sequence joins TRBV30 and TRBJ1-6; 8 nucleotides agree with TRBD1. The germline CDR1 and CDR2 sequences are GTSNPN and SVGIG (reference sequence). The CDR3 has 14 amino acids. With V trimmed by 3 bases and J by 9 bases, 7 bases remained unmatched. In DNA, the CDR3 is TGTGCCTGGAGCTACGGACAGGGAAGTTCACCCCTCCACTTT. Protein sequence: CAWSYGQGSSPLHF.

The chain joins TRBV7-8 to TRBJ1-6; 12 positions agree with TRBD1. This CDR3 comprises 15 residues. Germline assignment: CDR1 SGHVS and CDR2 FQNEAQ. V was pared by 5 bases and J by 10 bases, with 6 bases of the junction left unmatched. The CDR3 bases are TGTGCCAGCAGCCGAGGGACAGGGGGCCAGTCACCCCTCCACTTT. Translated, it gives CASSRGTGGQSPLHF.

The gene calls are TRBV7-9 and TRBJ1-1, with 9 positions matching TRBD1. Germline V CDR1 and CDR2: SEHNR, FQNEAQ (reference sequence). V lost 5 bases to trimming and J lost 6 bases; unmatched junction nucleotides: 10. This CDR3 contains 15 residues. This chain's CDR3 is CASSPTTGGRAEAFF. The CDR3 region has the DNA TGTGCCAGCAGCCCCACGACAGGGGGAAGGGCTGAAGCTTTCTTT.

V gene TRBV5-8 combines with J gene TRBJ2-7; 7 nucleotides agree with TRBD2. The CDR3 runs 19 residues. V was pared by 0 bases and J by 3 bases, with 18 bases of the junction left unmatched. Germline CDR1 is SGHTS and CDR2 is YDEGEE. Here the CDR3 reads CASSLGLAESTGLLYEQYF. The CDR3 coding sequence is TGTGCCAGCAGCTTGGGGCTAGCGGAGAGCACCGGACTCCTCTACGAGCAGTACTTC.

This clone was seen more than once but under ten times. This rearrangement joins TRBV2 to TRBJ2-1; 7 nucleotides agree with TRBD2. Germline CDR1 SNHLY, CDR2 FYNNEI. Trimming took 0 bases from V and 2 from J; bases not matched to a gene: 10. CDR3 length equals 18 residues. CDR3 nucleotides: TGTGCCAGCAGTGAAGCGCTGGTTGCGGGGGTCCCCTACAATGAGCAGTTCTTC. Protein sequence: CASSEALVAGVPYNEQFF.

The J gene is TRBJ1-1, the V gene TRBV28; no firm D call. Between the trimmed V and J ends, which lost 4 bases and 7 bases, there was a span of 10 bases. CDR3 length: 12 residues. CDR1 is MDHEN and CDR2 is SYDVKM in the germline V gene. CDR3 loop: CASSYGGFEAFF. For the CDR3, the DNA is TGTGCCAGCAGTTACGGCGGGTTTGAAGCTTTCTTT.

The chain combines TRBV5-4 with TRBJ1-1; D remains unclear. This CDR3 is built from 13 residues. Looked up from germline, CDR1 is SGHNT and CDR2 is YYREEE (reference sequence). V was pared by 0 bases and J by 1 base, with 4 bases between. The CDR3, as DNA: TGTGCCAGCAGCTTGGCGGCGAACACTGAAGCTTTCTTT. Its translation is CASSLAANTEAFF.

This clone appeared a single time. CDR3 sequence (DNA): TGTGCCAGCAGCTTTACGTGGGGACTAGCGGGAGGGCCCTACGAGCAGTACTTC. Translating it yields CASSFTWGLAGGPYEQYF. The chain is built from TRBV5-4 and TRBJ2-7; the match to TRBD2 covers 16 bases. Germline CDR1 reads SGHNT; CDR2 reads YYREEE (reference sequence). This CDR3 has 18 amino acids. Trimming removed 2 bases from V and 2 bases from J; junction bases left unmatched: 7. The complete variable domain, with remaining parts taken from reference TRBV5-4 and TRBJ2-7, reads ETGVTQSPTHLIKTRGQQVTLRCSSQSGHNTVSWYQQALGQGPQFIFQYYREEENGRGNFPPRFSGLQFPNYSSELNVNALELDDSALYLCASSFTWGLAGGPYEQYFGPGTRLTVT.

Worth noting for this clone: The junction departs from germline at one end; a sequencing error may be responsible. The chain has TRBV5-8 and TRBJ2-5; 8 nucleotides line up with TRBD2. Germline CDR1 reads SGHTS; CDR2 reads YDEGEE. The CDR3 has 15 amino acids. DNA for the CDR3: TGTGCCAGCAGCCTGTGGGCGCCAGCGGGAGAGTCCCAGTACTTC. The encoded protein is CASSLWAPAGESQYF.

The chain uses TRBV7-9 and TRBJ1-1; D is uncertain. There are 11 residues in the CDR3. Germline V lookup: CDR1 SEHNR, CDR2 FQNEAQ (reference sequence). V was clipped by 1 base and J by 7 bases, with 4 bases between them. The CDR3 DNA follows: TGTGCCAGCAGCTTAGGCGGTGAAGCTTTCTTT. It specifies CASSLGGEAFF.

The chain's CDR3 is CASSSTAQPPNYGYTF. The CDR3 region has the DNA TGTGCCAGCAGTTCCACCGCACAGCCTCCCAACTATGGCTACACCTTC. This chain links TRBV28 with TRBJ1-2, with D hard to call. Per germline, CDR1 MDHEN and CDR2 SYDVKM. The length of the CDR3 is 16 residues. Trimming stripped 4 bases from V and 2 bases from J, with 17 bases between.

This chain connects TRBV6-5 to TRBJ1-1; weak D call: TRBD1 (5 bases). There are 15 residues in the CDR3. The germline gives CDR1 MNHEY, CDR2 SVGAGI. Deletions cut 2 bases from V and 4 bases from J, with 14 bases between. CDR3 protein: CASSYGRTGGTEAFF. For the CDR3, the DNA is TGTGCCAGCAGTTACGGGCGGACCGGGGGCACTGAAGCTTTCTTT.

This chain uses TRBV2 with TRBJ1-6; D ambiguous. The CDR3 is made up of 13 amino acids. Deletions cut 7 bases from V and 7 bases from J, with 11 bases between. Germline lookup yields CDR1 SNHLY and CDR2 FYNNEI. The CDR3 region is CASIGLRNSPLHF. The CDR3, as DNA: TGTGCCAGCATCGGGCTACGGAATTCACCCCTCCACTTT.

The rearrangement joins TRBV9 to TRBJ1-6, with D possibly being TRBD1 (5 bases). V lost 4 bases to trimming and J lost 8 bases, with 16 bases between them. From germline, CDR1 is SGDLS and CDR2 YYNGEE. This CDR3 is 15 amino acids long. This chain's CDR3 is CASSSSGGLDSPLHF. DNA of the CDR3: TGTGCCAGCAGCTCATCTGGGGGACTGGATTCACCCCTCCACTTT.

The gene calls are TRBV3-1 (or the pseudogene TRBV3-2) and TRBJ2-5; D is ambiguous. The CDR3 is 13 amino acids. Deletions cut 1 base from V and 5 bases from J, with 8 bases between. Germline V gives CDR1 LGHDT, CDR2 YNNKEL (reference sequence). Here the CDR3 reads CASSQASGETQYF. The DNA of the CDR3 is TGTGCCAGCAGCCAAGCCTCCGGTGAGACCCAGTACTTC.

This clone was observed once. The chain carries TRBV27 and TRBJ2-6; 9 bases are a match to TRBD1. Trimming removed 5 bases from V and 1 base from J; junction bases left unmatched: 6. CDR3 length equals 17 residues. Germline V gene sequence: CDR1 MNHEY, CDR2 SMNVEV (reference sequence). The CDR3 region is CASSPPGTGSGANVLTF. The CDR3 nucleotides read TGTGCCAGCAGTCCTCCCGGGACAGGGTCTGGGGCCAACGTCCTGACTTTC.